The 24 T cell receptor beta chains given below trace back to one sample, sequenced in a study of CD4+ T cells in melanoma. Repertoires were generated with immunoSEQ multiplex PCR, while TCRdb's copy carries only in-frame clones and drops some. The table records about 15,000 clones, approximately 88% of them present only once. Specimen: cells from a culture (not recorded whether cultured in vitro). The receptor set was obtained from a human donor with melanoma.

The rearrangement joins TRBV2 to TRBJ1-4; perhaps TRBD1 as D (6 bases). The V end was cut by 6 bases, the J end by 6 bases, with 17 bases between. This CDR3 region has 15 residues. CDR1 and CDR2 (germline): SNHLY, FYNNEI. CDR3 protein: CASSKRMSGDEKLFF. The CDR3 DNA sequence: TGTGCCAGCAGCAAACGGATGTCAGGGGATGAAAAACTGTTTTTT.

V is TRBV19 and J is TRBJ1-1; tentatively, D is TRBD1 (6 bases). The length of the CDR3 is 15 residues. Germline values: CDR1 LNHDA, CDR2 SQIVND (reference sequence). V was cut by 4 bases and J by 0 bases, with 12 bases left in between. The CDR3 sequence: CASSSGQSMNTEAFF. Here the CDR3 DNA reads TGTGCCAGTAGTAGCGGACAGTCCATGAACACTGAAGCTTTCTTT.

The chain carries TRBV5-1 and TRBJ1-4; D uncertain. Trimming removed 0 bases at V and 8 bases at J, with 14 bases between. The CDR3 consists of 15 residues. Germline V lookup: CDR1 SGHRS, CDR2 YFSETQ. For the CDR3, the DNA is TGCGCCAGCAGCTTGGTTGCCGGCCCGGAGGAAAAACTGTTTTTT. Its protein is CASSLVAGPEEKLFF.

The chain recombines TRBV9 with TRBJ2-1; TRBD2 matches 7 bases. This CDR3 is 15 amino acids long. Per germline, CDR1 SGDLS and CDR2 YYNGEE. Trimming cost V 4 bases and J 16 bases; bases outside gene matches: 20. CDR3 bases: TGTGCCAGCAGCCCCACCGGGACTACAGACCGCTTGGTTTTCTTC. This codes for CASSPTGTTDRLVFF.

The rearrangement links TRBV5-4 to TRBJ1-6; 9 bases fit TRBD1. Germline V gene lookup returns CDR1 SGHNT and CDR2 YYREEE (reference sequence). With V trimmed by 4 bases and J by 8 bases, 7 bases remained unmatched. This CDR3 is 15 amino acids long. CDR3 bases: TGTGCCAGCAGCCCGGCACAGGGGGCTTATTCACCCCTCCACTTT. It translates to CASSPAQGAYSPLHF. The variable domain in full, with the rest retrieved from reference TRBV5-4 and TRBJ1-6, is ETGVTQSPTHLIKTRGQQVTLRCSSQSGHNTVSWYQQALGQGPQFIFQYYREEENGRGNFPPRFSGLQFPNYSSELNVNALELDDSALYLCASSPAQGAYSPLHFGNGTRLTVT.

The chain joins TRBV6-6 to TRBJ2-5, with 7 bases matching TRBD1. Trimming removed 10 bases from V and 4 bases from J; junction bases left unmatched: 9. Per the germline V gene, CDR1 is MNHNY and CDR2 is SVGAGI (reference sequence). This CDR3 spans 13 amino acids. In DNA form, the CDR3 reads TGTGCCACCTTATATACAGGGGCAGAGACCCAGTACTTC. This sequence encodes CATLYTGAETQYF.

V is TRBV7-8 and J is TRBJ2-5; D might be TRBD2 (5 bases). V was cut by 5 bases and J by 7 bases, with 11 bases left in between. The CDR3 runs 12 residues. Per the germline V gene, CDR1 is SGHVS and CDR2 is FQNEAQ. Written as DNA, the CDR3 is TGTGCCAGCAGCGTTACTCGGGGGACCCAGTACTTC. This sequence encodes CASSVTRGTQYF.

This clone was recorded once. The J gene is TRBJ2-1, the V gene TRBV5-5, with D possibly matching TRBD2 (6 bases). Germline values: CDR1 SGHKS, CDR2 YYEKEE (reference sequence). Trimming took 4 bases from V and 7 from J, leaving 18 bases between them. The CDR3 extends over 15 amino acids. The CDR3 nucleotides are TGTGCCAGCAGCCCCTACGTGGGGAGGATAAATGAGCAGTTCTTC. Translation: CASSPYVGRINEQFF.

The chain recombines TRBV18 with TRBJ2-3; D remains ambiguous. Germline V gene sequence: CDR1 KGHSH, CDR2 LQKENI. V lost 2 bases, J lost 3 bases, and 6 bases lay in between. This CDR3 is 13 amino acids long. The CDR3 sequence: CASSPTSTDTQYF. As DNA, the CDR3 is TGTGCCAGCTCACCAACCTCAACAGATACGCAGTATTTT.

CDR3 nucleotide sequence: TGCGCCAGCAGCCAAGTAGAGACAGGGGGTTCACCCCTCCACTTT. Protein sequence: CASSQVETGGSPLHF. V gene TRBV4-1 combines with J gene TRBJ1-6; 9 positions match TRBD1. V was clipped by 1 base and J by 9 bases; unmatched bases: 4. Per germline, CDR1 MGHRA and CDR2 YSYEKL. The CDR3 has 15 residues.

This clone is a singleton in its sample. The chain employs TRBV7-8 and TRBJ2-2, with a tentative D call TRBD1 (5 bases). V lost 5 bases, J lost 9 bases, and 19 bases lay in between. CDR1 and CDR2 (germline): SGHVS, FQNEAQ. The CDR3 has 15 amino acids. The DNA for the CDR3 is TGTGCCAGCAGCCCACCCAGGACATTTCACCGGGAGCTGTTTTTT. Its translation: CASSPPRTFHRELFF.

This clone was seen a handful of times. The genes are TRBV5-1 and TRBJ1-2; no clear D. CDR1 and CDR2 from the germline V gene are SGHRS and YFSETQ. Trimming shortened V by 0 bases and J by 2 bases, and 5 bases separated the two germline ends. The CDR3 totals 13 residues. CDR3 DNA: TGCGCCAGCAGCTTGGAGGGCAACTATGGCTACACCTTC. Amino acid sequence: CASSLEGNYGYTF.

The chain is built from TRBV6-5 and TRBJ1-6; weak D call: TRBD1 (6 bases). Germline CDR1 MNHEY, CDR2 SVGAGI. This CDR3 is built from 15 residues. Trimming removed 4 bases from V and 10 bases from J, with 17 bases in between. The CDR3 DNA reads TGTGCCAGCAGTTTTACCGGGACACCCCAGTCACCCCTCCACTTT. Translation: CASSFTGTPQSPLHF.

The chain is built from TRBV6-5 and TRBJ1-1, with D tentatively TRBD1 (6 bases). This CDR3 region has 15 residues. V dropped 4 bases and J dropped 0 bases, with 12 bases sitting between them. CDR1 and CDR2 (germline): MNHEY, SVGAGI. CDR3 DNA sequence: TGTGCCAGCAGTTTGGGGGGGGCTCTGAACACTGAAGCTTTCTTT. The encoded protein is CASSLGGALNTEAFF.

The gene calls are TRBV5-1 and TRBJ1-1; TRBD1 is a possible D gene (5 bases). The CDR3 is 13 residues long. Trimming removed 3 bases at V and 1 base at J, with 7 bases between. Germline-derived CDR1 and CDR2 are SGHRS and YFSETQ. For the CDR3, the DNA is TGCGCCAGCAGCTCTAGGGGGAACACTGAAGCTTTCTTT. Its protein is CASSSRGNTEAFF.

The chain couples TRBV10-3 to TRBJ1-1; D remains ambiguous. V lost 0 bases and J lost 1, with 6 bases in between. The germline CDR1 and CDR2 sequences are ENHRY and SYGVKD. The CDR3 has 14 amino acids. The CDR3 coding sequence is TGTGCCATCAGTGAGTCAGGGCAGAACACTGAAGCTTTCTTT. The encoded protein is CAISESGQNTEAFF.

The chain combines TRBV18 with TRBJ2-5; TRBD1 agrees at 9 bases. Per the germline V gene, CDR1 is KGHSH and CDR2 is LQKENI. V lost 3 bases to trimming and J lost 5 bases; unmatched junction nucleotides: 7. The CDR3 is made up of 15 amino acids. CDR3: CASSPGTGSGETQYF. The CDR3 DNA is TGTGCCAGCTCACCCGGGACAGGGTCGGGGGAGACCCAGTACTTC.

The chain links TRBV5-1 to TRBJ2-7; TRBD1 matches at 10 bases. Unmatched junction bases numbered 15, after V lost 4 bases and J lost 5 bases. Germline V lookup: CDR1 SGHRS, CDR2 YFSETQ. This CDR3 comprises 17 residues. CDR3 region: CASSPELAGTGEDEQYF. Written as DNA, the CDR3 is TGCGCCAGCAGCCCGGAGCTTGCCGGGACAGGGGAGGACGAGCAGTACTTC.

CDR3 protein: CSVEDLIGGRSEAFF. CDR3 nucleotide sequence: TGCAGCGTTGAAGATCTTATCGGGGGCCGAAGTGAAGCTTTCTTT. The chain recombines TRBV29-1 with TRBJ1-1, with a possible D match to TRBD1 (6 bases). This CDR3 has 15 residues. V lost 0 bases to trimming and J lost 7 bases, with 18 bases between them. Germline V gene lookup returns CDR1 SQVTM and CDR2 ANQGSEA.

The sample holds one count of this clone. The gene calls are TRBV2 and TRBJ2-7; maybe TRBD2 (6 bases). V was shortened by 6 bases and J by 0 bases, with 12 bases between the two germline ends. The length of the CDR3 is 14 residues. Germline-derived CDR1 and CDR2 are SNHLY and FYNNEI. The CDR3 DNA follows: TGTGCCAGCAGCTCGACTAGTCTCTCCTACGAGCAGTACTTC. Protein sequence: CASSSTSLSYEQYF.

The gene calls are TRBV5-1 and TRBJ2-5; perhaps TRBD1 as D (6 bases). Trimming shortened V by 4 bases and J by 2 bases, and 15 bases separated the two germline ends. CDR3 length equals 15 residues. Germline loops: CDR1 SGHRS, CDR2 YFSETQ. DNA for the CDR3: TGCGCCAGCAGCGGGGGCGGGTTAGCTCAAGAGACCCAGTACTTC. Its translation: CASSGGGLAQETQYF.

V is TRBV4-1 and J is TRBJ1-2, with D hard to call. The CDR3 sequence is 12 residues long. CDR1 and CDR2 (germline): MGHRA, YSYEKL. Trimming removed 3 bases at V and 7 bases at J, with 9 bases between. CDR3 amino acids: CASSHPRLGYTF. DNA for the CDR3: TGCGCCAGCAGCCACCCCAGGCTTGGCTACACCTTC.

J is TRBJ1-2 and V is TRBV7-8, with a weak D call TRBD1 (5 bases). Germline V gene lookup returns CDR1 SGHVS and CDR2 FQNEAQ. V lost 5 bases and J lost 6, with 19 bases in between. The CDR3 is made up of 15 amino acids. This chain's CDR3 is CASSQLGGVEDGYTF. For the CDR3, the DNA is TGTGCCAGCAGCCAGCTAGGAGGGGTAGAGGATGGCTACACCTTC.

This clone appeared once. The CDR3 DNA sequence: TGTGCCAGTAGTAGACCGGGACAGGCCTCACCTAGGCAAGGAGGCTACACCTTC. Translation: CASSRPGQASPRQGGYTF. The chain employs TRBV19 and TRBJ1-2; 8 bases match TRBD1. Germline trimming cut 4 bases from V and 8 bases from J; bases unmatched to any gene: 21. Germline CDR1 and CDR2: LNHDA and SQIVND (reference sequence). This CDR3 is 18 amino acids long.